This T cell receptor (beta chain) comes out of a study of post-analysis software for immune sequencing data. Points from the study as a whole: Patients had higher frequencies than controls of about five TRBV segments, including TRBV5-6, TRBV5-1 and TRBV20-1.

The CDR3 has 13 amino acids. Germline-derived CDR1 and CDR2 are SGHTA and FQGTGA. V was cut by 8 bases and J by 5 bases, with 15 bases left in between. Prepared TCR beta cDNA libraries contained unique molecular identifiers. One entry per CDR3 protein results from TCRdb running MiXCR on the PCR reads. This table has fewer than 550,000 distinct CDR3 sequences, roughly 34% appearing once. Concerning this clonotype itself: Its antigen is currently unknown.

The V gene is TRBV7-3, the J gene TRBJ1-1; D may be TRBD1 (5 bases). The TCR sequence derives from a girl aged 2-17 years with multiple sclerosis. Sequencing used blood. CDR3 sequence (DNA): TGTGCCAGCCGACAGACGGCGAGGACTGAAGCTTTCTTT. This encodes CASRQTARTEAFF.